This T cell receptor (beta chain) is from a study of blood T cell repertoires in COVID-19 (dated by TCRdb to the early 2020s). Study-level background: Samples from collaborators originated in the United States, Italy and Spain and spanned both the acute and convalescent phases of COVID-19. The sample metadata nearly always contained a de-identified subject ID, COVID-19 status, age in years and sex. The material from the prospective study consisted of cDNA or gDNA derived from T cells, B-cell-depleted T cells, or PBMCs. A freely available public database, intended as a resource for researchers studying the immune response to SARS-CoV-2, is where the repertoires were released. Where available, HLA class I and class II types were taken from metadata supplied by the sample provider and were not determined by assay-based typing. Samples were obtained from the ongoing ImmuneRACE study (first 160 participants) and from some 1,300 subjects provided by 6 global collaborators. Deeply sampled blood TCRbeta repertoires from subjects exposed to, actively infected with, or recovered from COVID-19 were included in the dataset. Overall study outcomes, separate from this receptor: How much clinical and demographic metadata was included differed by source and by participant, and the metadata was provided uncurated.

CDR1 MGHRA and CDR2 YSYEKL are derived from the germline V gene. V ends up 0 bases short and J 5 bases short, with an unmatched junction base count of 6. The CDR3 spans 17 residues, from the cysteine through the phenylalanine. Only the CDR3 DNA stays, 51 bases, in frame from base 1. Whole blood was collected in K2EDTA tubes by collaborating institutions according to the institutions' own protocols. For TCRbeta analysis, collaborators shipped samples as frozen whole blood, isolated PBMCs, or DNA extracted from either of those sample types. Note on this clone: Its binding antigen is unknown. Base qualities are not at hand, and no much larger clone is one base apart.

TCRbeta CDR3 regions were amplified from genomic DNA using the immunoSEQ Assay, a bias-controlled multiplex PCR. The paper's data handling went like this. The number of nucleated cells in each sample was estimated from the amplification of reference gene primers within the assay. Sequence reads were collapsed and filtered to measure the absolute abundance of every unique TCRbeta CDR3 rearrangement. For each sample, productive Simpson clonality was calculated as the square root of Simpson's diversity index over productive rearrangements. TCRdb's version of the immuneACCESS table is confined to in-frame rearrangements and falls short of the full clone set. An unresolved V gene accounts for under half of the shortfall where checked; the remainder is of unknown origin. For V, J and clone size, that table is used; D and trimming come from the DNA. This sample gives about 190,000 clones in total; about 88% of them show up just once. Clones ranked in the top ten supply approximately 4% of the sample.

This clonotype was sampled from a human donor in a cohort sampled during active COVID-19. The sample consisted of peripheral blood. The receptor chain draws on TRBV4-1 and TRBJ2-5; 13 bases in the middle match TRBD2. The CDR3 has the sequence CASSQEVTSGRSETQYF. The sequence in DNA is TGCGCCAGCAGCCAAGAAGTGACTAGCGGGAGGAGTGAGACCCAGTACTTC.